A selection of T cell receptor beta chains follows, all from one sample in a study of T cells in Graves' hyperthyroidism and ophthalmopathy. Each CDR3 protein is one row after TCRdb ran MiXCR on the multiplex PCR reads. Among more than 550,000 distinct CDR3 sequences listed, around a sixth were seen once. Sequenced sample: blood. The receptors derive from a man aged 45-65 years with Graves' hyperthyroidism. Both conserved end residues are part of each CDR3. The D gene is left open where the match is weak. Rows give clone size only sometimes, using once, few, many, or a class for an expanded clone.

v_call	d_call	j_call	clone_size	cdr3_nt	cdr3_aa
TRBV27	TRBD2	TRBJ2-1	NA	TGTGCCAGCAGCCAACGGGAGGTACTCCGGAATGAGCAGTTCTTC	CASSQREVLRNEQFF
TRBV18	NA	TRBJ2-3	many	TGTGCCAGCTCACTTACTTTGGATGATACGCAGTATTTT	CASSLTLDDTQYF
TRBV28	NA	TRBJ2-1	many	TGTGCCAGCACCACGAGGGGGCTAGCGGCCTACAATGAGCAGTTCTTC	CASTTRGLAAYNEQFF
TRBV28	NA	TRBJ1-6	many	TGTGCCAGCAGTTTAAAGTCCTCACCCCTCCACTTT	CASSLKSSPLHF
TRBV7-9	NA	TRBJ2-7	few	TGTGCCAGCAGCTCCGGAGACCTAGCGCTATCCTACGAGCAGTACTTC	CASSSGDLALSYEQYF
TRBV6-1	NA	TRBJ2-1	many	TGTGCCAGCAATCTAAATTTGGGACGGAGTGAGCAGTTCTTC	CASNLNLGRSEQFF
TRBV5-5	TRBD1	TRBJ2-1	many	TGTGCCAGCGATAGGACAGGGTACCCCTACAATGAGCAGTTCTTC	CASDRTGYPYNEQFF
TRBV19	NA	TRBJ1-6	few	TGTGCCAGTAGTACGGGTCAACAGCACTATAATTCACCCCTCCACTTT	CASSTGQQHYNSPLHF
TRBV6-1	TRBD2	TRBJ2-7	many	TGTGCCAGCAGTCCCCGGACTAGCGGGAACTACGAGCAGTACTTC	CASSPRTSGNYEQYF
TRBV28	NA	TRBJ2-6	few	TGTGCCAGCAGTTTATTTAATTCAAGGGGGACTGGGGCCAACGTCCTGACTTTC	CASSLFNSRGTGANVLTF
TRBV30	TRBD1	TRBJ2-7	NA	TGTGCCTGGAGTTACAGGGGGCTCGAGCAGTACTTC	CAWSYRGLEQYF
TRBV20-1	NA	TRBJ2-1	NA	TGCAGTGCCTACGGGGACGCCAGCTCCTACAATGAGCAGTTCTTC	CSAYGDASSYNEQFF
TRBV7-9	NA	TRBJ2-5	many	TGTGCCAGCAGCTCGGCCCTCCGGCTTGGGACACCCTTGGAGACCCAGTACTTC	CASSSALRLGTPLETQYF
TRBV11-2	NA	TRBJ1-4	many	TGTGCCAGCAGCCCGAATCTCCCGGGACACCTGAGGGCTAATGAAAAACTGTTTTTT	CASSPNLPGHLRANEKLFF
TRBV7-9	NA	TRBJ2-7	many	TGTGCCAGCAGCTTAGAAAGCCAGGGAACGTACGAGCAGTACTTC	CASSLESQGTYEQYF
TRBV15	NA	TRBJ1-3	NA	TGTGCCACCAGCAGGGCTACGACAAGGTTCTTTGGAAACACCATATATTTT	CATSRATTRFFGNTIYF
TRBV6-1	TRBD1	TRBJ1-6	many	TGTGCCATCCTACAGGGGAGGAGTTCACCCCTCCACTTT	CAILQGRSSPLHF
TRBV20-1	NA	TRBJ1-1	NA	TGCAGTGCTAGAGATCTCTGGGGGAACATGAACACTGAAGCTTTCTTT	CSARDLWGNMNTEAFF
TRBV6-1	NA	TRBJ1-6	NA	TGTGCCAGCAGCCCCCAGCCCGATAATTCACCCCTCCACTTT	CASSPQPDNSPLHF
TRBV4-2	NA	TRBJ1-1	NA	TGTGCCAGCAGCCAAGATCAGGAGGGGAGGACTGAAGCTTTCTTT	CASSQDQEGRTEAFF
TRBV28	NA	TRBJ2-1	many	TGTGCCAGCAGTGCCCCATGGACTGCAGGAAACTACAATGAGCAGTTCTTC	CASSAPWTAGNYNEQFF
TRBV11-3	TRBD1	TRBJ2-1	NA	TGTGCCAGCGGTAGGGACAGGGTAAGGAATGAGCAGTTCTTC	CASGRDRVRNEQFF
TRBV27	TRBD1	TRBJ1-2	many	TGTGCCAGCAGTTTAGCAGGACAGGCTCGGAACTATGGCTACACCTTC	CASSLAGQARNYGYTF
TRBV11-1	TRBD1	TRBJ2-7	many	TGTGCCAGCAGTTATGGGACAGTTAATTCCTACGAGCAGTACTTC	CASSYGTVNSYEQYF
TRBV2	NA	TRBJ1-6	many	TGTGCCAGCAGTGAGGAGACGCATTCACCCCTCCACTTT	CASSEETHSPLHF
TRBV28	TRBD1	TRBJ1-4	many	TGTGCCAGCAGTTTAAAAGGGGGCAATAATGAAAAACTGTTTTTT	CASSLKGGNNEKLFF
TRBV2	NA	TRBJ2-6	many	TGTGCCAGCAGTGAGGATACAGGGGCCAACGTCCTGACTTTC	CASSEDTGANVLTF
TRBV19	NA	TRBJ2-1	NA	TGTGCCAGTAGGGACTCGCTCGGGAACTCCTACAATGAGCAGTTCTTC	CASRDSLGNSYNEQFF
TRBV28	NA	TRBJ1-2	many	TGTGCCAGCAGTACAATCGACAGGACCAGCGGCTACACCTTC	CASSTIDRTSGYTF
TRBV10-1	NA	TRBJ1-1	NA	TGCGCCAGCAGTGAGTCGGGTCCGAATATGGACGCTTTCTTT	CASSESGPNMDAFF
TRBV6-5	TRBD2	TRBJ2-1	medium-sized	TGTGCCAGCAGTTACTCGACTAGCGGCCATGGTGAGCAGTTCTTC	CASSYSTSGHGEQFF
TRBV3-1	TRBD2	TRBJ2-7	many	TGTGCCAGCAGCCAGGGGACTAGCGGCCGTTTGGAGCAGTACTTC	CASSQGTSGRLEQYF
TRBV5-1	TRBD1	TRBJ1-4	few	TGCGCCAGCAGCACGGCAGGGGGCTTTACTAATGAAAAACTGTTTTTT	CASSTAGGFTNEKLFF
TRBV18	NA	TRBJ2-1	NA	TGTGCCAGCTCACCACCCCTTATCAATGAGCAGTTCTTC	CASSPPLINEQFF
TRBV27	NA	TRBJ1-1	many	TGTGCCAGCAGTTCAGTGTGGGGCACTGAAGCTTTCTTT	CASSSVWGTEAFF
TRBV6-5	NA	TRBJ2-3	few	TGTGCCAGCAGTTACGTGGGAGGCACAGATACGCAGTATTTT	CASSYVGGTDTQYF
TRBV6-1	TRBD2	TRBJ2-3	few	TGTGCCAGCAGTGAATTAAGCGGGAGCGGGAGCACAGATACGCAGTATTTT	CASSELSGSGSTDTQYF
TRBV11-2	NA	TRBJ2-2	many	TGTGCCAGCAGCTTGAGCTGGCAGGGACTTTCCGGGGAGCTGTTTTTT	CASSLSWQGLSGELFF
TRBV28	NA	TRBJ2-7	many	TGTGCCAGCAGTTTTTTTTTCGGCAGTAGCTCCTACGAGCAGTACTTC	CASSFFFGSSSYEQYF
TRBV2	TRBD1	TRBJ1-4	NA	TGTGCCAGCAGTCCTGGGACAGGGTTAAATGAAAAACTGTTTTTT	CASSPGTGLNEKLFF
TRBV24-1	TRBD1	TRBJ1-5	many	TGTGCCACCAGTGAGAGGGGGCTGGGGAACAATCAGCCCCAGCATTTT	CATSERGLGNNQPQHF
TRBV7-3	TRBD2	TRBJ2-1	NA	TGTGCCAGCAGCTTAATTAGCGGGAGCTCCAATGAGCAGTTCTTC	CASSLISGSSNEQFF
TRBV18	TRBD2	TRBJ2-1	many	TGTGCCAGCTCACGAGGACTAGCGGGTTCCTACAATGAGCAGTTCTTC	CASSRGLAGSYNEQFF
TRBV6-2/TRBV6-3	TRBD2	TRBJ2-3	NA	TGTGCCAGCAGTTGGAGCGGGGGAAGCACAGATACGCAGTATTTT	CASSWSGGSTDTQYF
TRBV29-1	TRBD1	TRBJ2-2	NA	TGCAGCGTTGAAGAACGAGGGACAGGACGCGGGGAGCTGTTTTTT	CSVEERGTGRGELFF
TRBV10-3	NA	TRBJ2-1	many	TGTGCCATCAGTGAGTCCCACGGTAGGGGTGAGCAGTTCTTC	CAISESHGRGEQFF
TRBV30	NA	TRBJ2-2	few	TGTGCCTGGAGTGTCGAACTTGGCGGGGAGCTGTTTTTT	CAWSVELGGELFF
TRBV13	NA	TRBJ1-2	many	TGTGCCAGCAGCTATGGCAGCGACTATGGCTACACCTTC	CASSYGSDYGYTF
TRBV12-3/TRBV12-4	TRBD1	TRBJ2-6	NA	TGTGCCAGCATCAGGACAGGGGGCTATGTCCTGACTTTC	CASIRTGGYVLTF
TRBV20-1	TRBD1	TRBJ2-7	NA	TGCAGCGCCGGGGCAGGGGGCCACTACGAGCAGTACTTC	CSAGAGGHYEQYF
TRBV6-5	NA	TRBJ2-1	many	TGTGCCAGCAGTTACTCGTCCGGGATGGCGGCCTACAATGAGCAGTTCTTC	CASSYSSGMAAYNEQFF
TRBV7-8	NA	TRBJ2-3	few	TGTGCCAGCAGCCTCTTGGGGGCAGATACGCAGTATTTT	CASSLLGADTQYF
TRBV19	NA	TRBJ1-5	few	TGTGCCAGTAGTATAAGTTGGGCGAGCAATCAGCCCCAGCATTTT	CASSISWASNQPQHF
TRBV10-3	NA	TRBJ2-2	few	TGTGCCATCGGGACGGCGAACACCGGGGAGCTGTTTTTT	CAIGTANTGELFF
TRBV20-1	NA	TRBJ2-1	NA	TGCAGTGCTAGAGTGCGAGGAGTAAAACTCAAGGGGAGTGAGCAGTTCTTC	CSARVRGVKLKGSEQFF
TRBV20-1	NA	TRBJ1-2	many	TGCAGTGCAAAGAAGACAGGAGGCAGGGATGGCTACACCTTC	CSAKKTGGRDGYTF